The 30 T cell receptor beta chains below come from one sample, sequenced in a study of shared clonotypes between healthy human individuals. TCRdb's copy holds only in-frame clones and misses some; the assay was immunoSEQ multiplex PCR. The sample contains some 2,100,000 clones, under 95% of which appear only once. Naive CD8 cells were CD45RO-negative, positively selected for CCR7, excluding terminally differentiated effector memory CD45RA+ cells. The specimen was naive CD8+ T cells from PBMCs. Source of these receptors: a young man in good health. Some clones in this sample may be carry-over from other donors' samples.

The chain recombines TRBV7-6 with TRBJ2-1; D perhaps matches TRBD2 (5 bases). Between the trimmed V and J ends, which lost 4 bases and 9 bases, there was a span of 10 bases. The length of the CDR3 is 12 residues. Germline V gives CDR1 SGHVS, CDR2 FNYEAQ. CDR3 amino acids: CASSYGGGEQFF. Here the CDR3 DNA reads TGTGCCAGCAGCTACGGAGGAGGTGAGCAGTTCTTC.

The gene calls are TRBV6-1 and TRBJ1-4; TRBD1 aligns across 8 bases. Germline CDR1 MNHNS, CDR2 SASEGT. The CDR3 extends over 15 amino acids. CDR3 residues: CGSQGERATNEKLFF. For the CDR3, the DNA is TGTGGCTCACAGGGGGAGAGGGCAACTAATGAAAAACTGTTTTTT.

The sample holds one count of this clone. J is TRBJ2-1 and V is TRBV29-1, with D possibly called TRBD1 or TRBD2 (5 bases each). This CDR3 region has 15 residues. V was cut by 1 base and J by 7 bases, with 17 bases left in between. Looked up from germline, CDR1 is SQVTM and CDR2 is ANQGSEA. CDR3 region: CSVEGGTSAGNEQFF. CDR3 DNA sequence: TGCAGCGTTGAAGGGGGGACCTCCGCCGGGAATGAGCAGTTCTTC.

This chain links TRBV5-1 with TRBJ2-7; D is unclear. The V end was cut by 3 bases, the J end by 5 bases, with 21 bases between. The CDR3 length is 16 residues. Germline V gene lookup returns CDR1 SGHRS and CDR2 YFSETQ. CDR3 in DNA: TGCGCCAGCAGCTCGTCCCCAGGTAGGGCGCAAAACGAGCAGTACTTC. Translated, it gives CASSSSPGRAQNEQYF.

V usage is TRBV6-1 and J usage is TRBJ1-4; 7 bases line up with TRBD1. J gave up 8 bases and V 6 bases, and 6 bases lay outside the gene matches. This CDR3 has 13 residues. Germline values: CDR1 MNHNS, CDR2 SASEGT. CDR3 loop: CASRRDRAEKLFF. The DNA for the CDR3 is TGTGCCAGCAGACGAGACAGGGCCGAAAAACTGTTTTTT.

The chain links TRBV21-1 to TRBJ1-5. TRBV21-1 is a pseudogene locus. This CDR3 contains 15 residues. As DNA, the CDR3 is TGTGCCAGCCGAAAAGCACACTATAGCAATCAGCCCCAGCATTTT. Translating gives CASRKAHYSNQPQHF.

The chain is built from TRBV6-5 and TRBJ2-1; 12 positions match TRBD2. The CDR3 consists of 13 residues. The germline CDR1 and CDR2 sequences are MNHEY and SVGAGI. CDR3 nucleotides: TGTGCGACGACTAGCGGGAGTTCGAATGAGCAGTTCTTC. Translated, it gives CATTSGSSNEQFF.

This clone was detected only a few times. The sample contains more than one DNA sequence encoding this CDR3. The chain links TRBV4-1 to TRBJ1-1; D remains ambiguous. Germline CDR1 and CDR2: MGHRA and YSYEKL. The V and J ends lost 1 base and 1 base respectively, with 4 bases between them. The CDR3 length is 13 residues. DNA of the CDR3: TGCGCCAGCAGCCAAGGCCCGAACACTGAAGCTTTCTTT. Its translation: CASSQGPNTEAFF.

The rearrangement joins TRBV5-1 to TRBJ2-1; 9 bases match TRBD2. From germline, CDR1 is SGHRS and CDR2 YFSETQ. With 2 bases clipped from V and 5 bases from J, the junction kept 11 bases outside the gene matches. The CDR3 has 17 amino acids. The CDR3 region has the DNA TGCGCCAGCAGCTTCCCGGGACTAGCTGGGGAACACAATGAGCAGTTCTTC. Translated: CASSFPGLAGEHNEQFF.

This clone was seen only a few times. The chain couples TRBV7-2 to TRBJ2-7; D may be TRBD1 (6 bases). Germline-derived CDR1 and CDR2 are SGHTA and FQGNSA. The CDR3 loop spans 18 amino acids. V was cut by 2 bases and J by 3 bases, with 23 bases left in between. This chain's CDR3 is CASSLFKEGDILIYEQYF. In DNA, the CDR3 is TGTGCCAGCAGCTTATTCAAAGAAGGGGACATACTAATCTACGAGCAGTACTTC.

The genes are TRBV15 and TRBJ1-5; 7 bases are shared with TRBD1. The V gene's germline CDR1 is LNHNV and CDR2 YYDKDF (reference sequence). Trimming at V came to 3 bases and at J to 6 bases, leaving 5 bases not matched to a gene. There are 14 residues in the CDR3. The CDR3 region is CATSSRQGSQPQHF. For the CDR3, the DNA is TGTGCCACCAGCAGCAGACAGGGAAGTCAGCCCCAGCATTTT.

V gene TRBV28 combines with J gene TRBJ1-4; TRBD1 is a possible D gene (5 bases). The V end was cut by 5 bases, the J end by 5 bases, with 18 bases between. The V gene's germline CDR1 is MDHEN and CDR2 SYDVKM. The CDR3 length is 16 residues. CDR3 residues: CASSRAPTVLNEKLFF. CDR3 bases: TGTGCCAGCAGTCGCGCTCCGACAGTCCTAAATGAAAAACTGTTTTTT.

This clone was counted once. The rearrangement links TRBV5-4 to TRBJ1-3; D is uncertain. Germline V gives CDR1 SGHNT, CDR2 YYREEE (reference sequence). V shed 2 bases and J shed 2 bases, with 8 bases lying between them. The CDR3 loop spans 14 amino acids. CDR3 in amino acids: CASSLMGTGNTIYF. The DNA of the CDR3 is TGTGCCAGCAGCTTAATGGGAACTGGAAACACCATATATTTT.

The genes are TRBV5-1 and TRBJ2-7; D is possibly TRBD2 (5 bases). Germline CDR1 is SGHRS and CDR2 is YFSETQ. The CDR3 has 15 amino acids. Trimming pared 4 bases from V and 3 bases from J, leaving 17 bases between. The CDR3 nucleotides are TGCGCCAGCAGCCGATCGCGGGCGGGCGGCTACGAGCAGTACTTC. It codes for CASSRSRAGGYEQYF. Complete variable domain (other parts from reference TRBV5-1 and TRBJ2-7): KAGVTQTPRYLIKTRGQQVTLSCSPISGHRSVSWYQQTPGQGLQFLFEYFSETQRNKGNFPGRFSGRQFSNSRSEMNVSTLELGDSALYLCASSRSRAGGYEQYFGPGTRLTVT.

This clone is a singleton in its sample. The V call is TRBV5-6, the J call TRBJ1-5, with D possibly matching TRBD1 (6 bases). Trimming removed 4 bases at V and 11 bases at J, with 13 bases between. The CDR3 runs 12 residues. Looked up from germline, CDR1 is SGHDT and CDR2 is YYEEEE. The CDR3 sequence: CASSRRGAAQHF. The CDR3 DNA sequence: TGTGCCAGCAGCAGGCGGGGGGCGGCCCAGCATTTT.

The gene calls are TRBV15 and TRBJ1-4; 9 bases align to TRBD1. CDR3 size: 18 residues. From germline, CDR1 is LNHNV and CDR2 YYDKDF (reference sequence). The junction had 14 bases not matched to a gene; V was cut back by 6 bases and J by 3 bases. CDR3 loop: CATSLQGANHPANEKLFF. DNA of the CDR3: TGTGCCACCAGTCTACAGGGGGCGAATCACCCCGCTAATGAAAAACTGTTTTTT.

This clone was found once. The V and J genes are TRBV28 and TRBJ2-5; no reliable D call. Germline V CDR1 and CDR2: MDHEN, SYDVKM. Trimming left V 4 bases short and J 3 bases short, with 24 bases between. The CDR3 has 18 residues. CDR3 sequence (DNA): TGTGCCAGCAGTTACCTGCTTACTACGAACAATGGGGAAGAGACCCAGTACTTC. Translating gives CASSYLLTTNNGEETQYF.

In the case of this clone: The sample contains more than one DNA sequence encoding this CDR3. The rearrangement joins TRBV2 to TRBJ1-5; 9 bases line up with TRBD1. The CDR3 is 13 amino acids. Germline CDR1 and CDR2: SNHLY and FYNNEI. Unmatched junction bases numbered 4, after V lost 6 bases and J lost 7 bases. This chain's CDR3 is CASSDRGDQPQHF. The CDR3 region has the DNA TGTGCCAGCAGCGACAGGGGGGACCAGCCCCAGCATTTT.

The V call is TRBV7-9, the J call TRBJ2-5; weak D call: TRBD2 (5 bases). The germline V gene has CDR1 SEHNR and CDR2 FQNEAQ (reference sequence). V dropped 1 base and J dropped 6 bases, with 18 bases sitting between them. CDR3 length: 16 amino acids. The CDR3 sequence is CASSLGPEGNLKTQYF. The CDR3, as DNA: TGTGCCAGCAGCTTAGGGCCAGAGGGAAACCTCAAGACCCAGTACTTC. Full variable domain (rest looked up from reference TRBV7-9 and TRBJ2-5): DTGVSQNPRHKITKRGQNVTFRCDPISEHNRLYWYRQTLGQGPEFLTYFQNEAQLEKSRLLSDRFSAERPKGSFSTLEIQRTEQGDSAMYLCASSLGPEGNLKTQYFGPGTRLLVL.

This clone was detected once. This chain uses TRBV13 with TRBJ2-3; D is tentatively TRBD1 or TRBD2 (5 bases each). Germline V CDR1 and CDR2: PRHDT, FYEKMQ (reference sequence). The CDR3 is made up of 15 amino acids. V gave up 5 bases and J gave up 7 bases, with 19 bases separating them. This chain's CDR3 is CASSPLLGDLNTQYF. As DNA, the CDR3 is TGTGCCAGCAGCCCCCTCCTAGGGGACCTCAATACGCAGTATTTT.

This chain connects TRBV27 to TRBJ2-7, with 9 nucleotides matching TRBD2. V shed 6 bases, J shed 3 bases, and the junction held 3 bases outside the gene matches. This CDR3 comprises 13 residues. Germline V gene data show CDR1 as MNHEY and CDR2 as SMNVEV (reference sequence). CDR3 region: CASSIAGDYEQYF. In DNA, the CDR3 is TGTGCCAGCAGCATAGCGGGAGACTACGAGCAGTACTTC.

The chain employs TRBV9 and TRBJ2-5; no reliable D call. The CDR3 is made up of 15 amino acids. The germline V gene encodes CDR1 SGDLS and CDR2 YYNGEE. Deletions cut 7 bases from V and 2 bases from J, with 18 bases between. CDR3 sequence reads: CASAPGGKSQETQYF. The CDR3 bases are TGTGCCAGCGCCCCCGGTGGCAAGTCGCAAGAGACCCAGTACTTC.

The chain links TRBV15 to TRBJ2-7, with D uncertain. This CDR3 has 16 amino acids. V lost 1 base, J lost 6 bases, and 19 bases lay in between. Germline CDR1 is LNHNV and CDR2 is YYDKDF (reference sequence). The CDR3: CATSRGQEPVGGEQYF. DNA for the CDR3: TGTGCCACCAGCAGAGGTCAGGAGCCCGTGGGCGGCGAGCAGTACTTC.

This clone appeared a single time. V and J are TRBV7-2 and TRBJ2-2; a possible D gene is TRBD2 (6 bases). V was trimmed by 5 bases and J by 3 bases, leaving 19 bases between them. The CDR3 is made up of 17 amino acids. Germline assignment: CDR1 SGHTA and CDR2 FQGNSA. The CDR3 protein is CASSIPRDFGDTGELFF. Written as DNA, the CDR3 is TGTGCCAGCAGCATCCCCCGGGACTTCGGGGACACCGGGGAGCTGTTTTTT.

The chain couples TRBV2 to TRBJ2-7; D is unclear. Germline V gene data show CDR1 as SNHLY and CDR2 as FYNNEI. The CDR3 spans 14 residues. The V gene lost 6 bases and the J gene lost 0 bases, with 12 bases spanning the gap. The CDR3 is CASSWTVSSYEQYF. CDR3 nucleotides: TGTGCCAGCAGCTGGACGGTGAGCTCCTACGAGCAGTACTTC. Full variable domain (rest looked up from reference TRBV2 and TRBJ2-7): EPEVTQTPSHQVTQMGQEVILRCVPISNHLYFYWYRQILGQKVEFLVSFYNNEISEKSEIFDDQFSVERPDGSNFTLKIRSTKLEDSAMYFCASSWTVSSYEQYFGPGTRLTVT.

V usage is TRBV4-2 and J usage is TRBJ1-5; D not certain. Trimming took 5 bases from V and 6 from J, leaving 17 bases between them. The length of the CDR3 is 15 residues. Germline V gene lookup returns CDR1 LGHNA and CDR2 YNFKEQ. The CDR3 here is CASSFDLGSGQPQHF. CDR3 DNA sequence: TGTGCCAGCAGCTTCGACTTGGGGTCGGGTCAGCCCCAGCATTTT.

V and J are TRBV6-1 and TRBJ1-2; TRBD1 aligns across 9 bases. The J segment lost 1 base and the V segment lost 4 bases, leaving 16 bases of the junction unmatched. Germline CDR1 and CDR2: MNHNS and SASEGT. The CDR3 contains 19 residues. In DNA, the CDR3 is TGTGCCAGCAGTGCTCGTTTCCCCTCACAGGGGGCGTTTAACTATGGCTACACCTTC. Its protein is CASSARFPSQGAFNYGYTF.

This chain uses TRBV6-5 with TRBJ2-7, with 7 bases fitting TRBD1. Germline V gene sequence: CDR1 MNHEY, CDR2 SVGAGI. Trimming cost V 2 bases and J 2 bases; bases outside gene matches: 6. CDR3 length equals 15 residues. The CDR3 nucleotides read TGTGCCAGCAGTTACGGCCGGGACAGCACCTACGAGCAGTACTTC. It yields the protein CASSYGRDSTYEQYF.

The chain carries TRBV28 and TRBJ1-3; 9 nucleotides match TRBD1. Germline CDR1 reads MDHEN; CDR2 reads SYDVKM. The V and J ends lost 5 bases and 3 bases, in that order; junction bases with no gene match: 5. This CDR3 region has 15 residues. The CDR3 DNA reads as TGTGCCAGCAGTGCCGGGACAGGGCTTGGAAACACCATATATTTT. This encodes CASSAGTGLGNTIYF.

The count of this clone is one. The sample carries other DNA sequences with the same CDR3. The chain's CDR3 is CASSSTRDYEQYF. CDR3 in DNA: TGTGCCAGCAGCTCTACCCGGGACTACGAGCAGTACTTC. This chain joins TRBV11-2 and TRBJ2-7, with D possibly matching TRBD2 (5 bases). The germline V gene has CDR1 SGHAT and CDR2 FQNNGV. With 4 bases removed from V and 3 bases from J, the gap between germline ends came to 10 bases. This CDR3 has 13 residues.